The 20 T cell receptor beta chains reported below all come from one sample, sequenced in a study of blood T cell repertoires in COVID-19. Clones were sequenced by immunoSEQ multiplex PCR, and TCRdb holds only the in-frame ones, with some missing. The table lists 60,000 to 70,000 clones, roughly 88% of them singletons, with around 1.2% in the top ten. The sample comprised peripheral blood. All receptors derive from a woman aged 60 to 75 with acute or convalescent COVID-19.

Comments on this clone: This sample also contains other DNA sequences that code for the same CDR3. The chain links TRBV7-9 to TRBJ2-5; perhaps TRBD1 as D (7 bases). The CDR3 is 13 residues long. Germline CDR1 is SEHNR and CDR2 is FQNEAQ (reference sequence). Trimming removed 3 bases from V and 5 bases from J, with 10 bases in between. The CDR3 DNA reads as TGTGCCAGCAGCTTGTCAGGGGGGGAGACCCAGTACTTC. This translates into CASSLSGGETQYF.

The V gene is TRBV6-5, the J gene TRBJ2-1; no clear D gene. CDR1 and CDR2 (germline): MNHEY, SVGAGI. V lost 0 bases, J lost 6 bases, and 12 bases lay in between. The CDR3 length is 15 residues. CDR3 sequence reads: CASSYSAPRSNEQFF. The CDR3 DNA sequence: TGTGCCAGCAGTTACTCGGCCCCCAGGTCCAATGAGCAGTTCTTC.

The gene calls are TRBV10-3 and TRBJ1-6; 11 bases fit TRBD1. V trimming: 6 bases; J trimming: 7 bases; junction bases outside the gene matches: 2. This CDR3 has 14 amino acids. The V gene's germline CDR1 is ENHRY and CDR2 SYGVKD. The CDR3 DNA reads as TGTGCCATCAGGGGGACAGGGGGGAATTCACCCCTCCACTTT. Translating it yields CAIRGTGGNSPLHF.

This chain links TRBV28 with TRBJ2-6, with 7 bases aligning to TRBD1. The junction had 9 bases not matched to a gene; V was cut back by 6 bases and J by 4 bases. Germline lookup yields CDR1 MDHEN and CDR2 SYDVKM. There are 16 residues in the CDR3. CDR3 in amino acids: CASSSHTGAGANVLTF. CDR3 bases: TGTGCCAGCAGCAGCCACACAGGGGCCGGGGCCAACGTCCTGACTTTC.

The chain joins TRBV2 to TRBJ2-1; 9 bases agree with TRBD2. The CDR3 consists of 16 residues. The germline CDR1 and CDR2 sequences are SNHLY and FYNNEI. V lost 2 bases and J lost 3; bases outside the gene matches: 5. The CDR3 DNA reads TGTGCCAGCAGTGAATATGCGGGGGGGTACTACAATGAGCAGTTCTTC. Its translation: CASSEYAGGYYNEQFF. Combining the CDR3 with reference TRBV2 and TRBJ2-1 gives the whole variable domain EPEVTQTPSHQVTQMGQEVILRCVPISNHLYFYWYRQILGQKVEFLVSFYNNEISEKSEIFDDQFSVERPDGSNFTLKIRSTKLEDSAMYFCASSEYAGGYYNEQFFGPGTRLTVL.

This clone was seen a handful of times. CDR3 coding DNA: TGCAGCGTTCAGACAGGGTTGAGCTATGGCTACACCTTC. Its protein product is CSVQTGLSYGYTF. The rearrangement links TRBV29-1 to TRBJ1-2, with 7 bases aligning to TRBD1. V lost 5 bases and J lost 4; bases outside the gene matches: 7. There are 13 residues in the CDR3. CDR1 SQVTM and CDR2 ANQGSEA come from the germline V gene.

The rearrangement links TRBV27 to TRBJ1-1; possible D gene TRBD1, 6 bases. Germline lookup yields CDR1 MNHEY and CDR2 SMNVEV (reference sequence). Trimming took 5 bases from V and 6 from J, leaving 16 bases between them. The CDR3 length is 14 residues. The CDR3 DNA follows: TGTGCCAGCAGTGCCCCTCAGGGGATGGCTGAAGCTTTCTTT. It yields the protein CASSAPQGMAEAFF.

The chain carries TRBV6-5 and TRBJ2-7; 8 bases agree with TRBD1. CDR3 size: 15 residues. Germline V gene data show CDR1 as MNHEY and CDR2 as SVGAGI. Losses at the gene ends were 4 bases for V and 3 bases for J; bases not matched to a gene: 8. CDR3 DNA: TGTGCCAGCAGTTGCGGGACAGGCTGGGTCTACGAGCAGTACGTC. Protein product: CASSCGTGWVYEQYV.

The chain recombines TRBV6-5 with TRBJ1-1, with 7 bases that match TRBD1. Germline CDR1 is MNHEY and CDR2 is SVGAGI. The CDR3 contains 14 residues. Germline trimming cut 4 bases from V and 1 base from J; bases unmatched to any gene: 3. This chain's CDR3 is CASSWDSPNTEAFF. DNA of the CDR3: TGTGCCAGCAGTTGGGACAGCCCGAACACTGAAGCTTTCTTT.

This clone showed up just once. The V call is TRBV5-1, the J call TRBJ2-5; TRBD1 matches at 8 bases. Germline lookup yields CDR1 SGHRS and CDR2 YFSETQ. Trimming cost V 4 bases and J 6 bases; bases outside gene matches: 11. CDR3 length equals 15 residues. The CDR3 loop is CASSADRGYQQTQYF. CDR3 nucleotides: TGCGCCAGCAGCGCTGACAGGGGCTACCAGCAGACCCAGTACTTC.

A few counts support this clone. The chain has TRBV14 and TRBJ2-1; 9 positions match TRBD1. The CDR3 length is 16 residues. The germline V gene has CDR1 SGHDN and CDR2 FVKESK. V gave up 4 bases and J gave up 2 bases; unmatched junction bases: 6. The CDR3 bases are TGTGCCAGCAGCCCCCGGACAGGGGAAACCTACAATGAGCAGTTCTTC. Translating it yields CASSPRTGETYNEQFF.

The CDR3 protein is CASSILQGLGNQPQHF. The CDR3 DNA reads TGTGCCAGTAGTATCCTACAGGGGCTGGGGAATCAGCCCCAGCATTTT. The gene calls are TRBV19 and TRBJ1-5, with 7 nucleotides matching TRBD1. Trimming cost V 3 bases and J 4 bases; bases outside gene matches: 9. CDR1 and CDR2 (germline): LNHDA, SQIVND (reference sequence). The CDR3 extends over 16 amino acids.

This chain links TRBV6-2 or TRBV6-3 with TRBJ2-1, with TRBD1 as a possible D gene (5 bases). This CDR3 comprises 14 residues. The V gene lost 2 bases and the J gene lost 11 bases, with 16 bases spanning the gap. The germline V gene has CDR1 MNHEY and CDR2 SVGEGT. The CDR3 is CASSYNQGLGKQFF. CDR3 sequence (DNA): TGTGCCAGCAGTTACAACCAGGGTCTGGGGAAGCAGTTCTTC.

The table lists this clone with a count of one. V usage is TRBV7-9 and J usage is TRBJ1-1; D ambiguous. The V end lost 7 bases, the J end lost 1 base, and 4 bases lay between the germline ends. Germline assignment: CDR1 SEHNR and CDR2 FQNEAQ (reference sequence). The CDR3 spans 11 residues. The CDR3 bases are TGTGCCAGCAACACGAACACTGAAGCTTTCTTT. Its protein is CASNTNTEAFF.

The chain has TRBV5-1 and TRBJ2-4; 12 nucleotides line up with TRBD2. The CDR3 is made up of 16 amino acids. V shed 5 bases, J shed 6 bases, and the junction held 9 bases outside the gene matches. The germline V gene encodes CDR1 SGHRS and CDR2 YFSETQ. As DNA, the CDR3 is TGCGCCAGCAGTTTTCTAGCGGGGGGGAGCGGAAACATTCAGTACTTC. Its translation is CASSFLAGGSGNIQYF.

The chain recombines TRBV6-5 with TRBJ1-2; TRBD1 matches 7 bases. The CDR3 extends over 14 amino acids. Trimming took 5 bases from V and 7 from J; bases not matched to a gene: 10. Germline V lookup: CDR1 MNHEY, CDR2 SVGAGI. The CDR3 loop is CASSRRQGGGGYTF. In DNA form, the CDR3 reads TGTGCCAGCAGTCGGCGACAGGGCGGCGGTGGCTACACCTTC.

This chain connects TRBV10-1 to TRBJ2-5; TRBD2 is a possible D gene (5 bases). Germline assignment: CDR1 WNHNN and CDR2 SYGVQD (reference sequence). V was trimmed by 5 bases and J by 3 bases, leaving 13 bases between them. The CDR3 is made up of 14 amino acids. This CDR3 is CASSSSNFEETQYF. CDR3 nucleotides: TGCGCCAGCAGTTCTAGCAACTTCGAAGAGACCCAGTACTTC.

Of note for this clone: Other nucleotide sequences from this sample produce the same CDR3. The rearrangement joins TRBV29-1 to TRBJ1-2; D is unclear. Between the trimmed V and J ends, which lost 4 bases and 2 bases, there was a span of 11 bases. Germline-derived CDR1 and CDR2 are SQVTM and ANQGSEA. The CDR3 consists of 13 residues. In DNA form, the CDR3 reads TGCAGCGTTGGACCGGGATCCAACTATGGCTACACCTTC. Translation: CSVGPGSNYGYTF.

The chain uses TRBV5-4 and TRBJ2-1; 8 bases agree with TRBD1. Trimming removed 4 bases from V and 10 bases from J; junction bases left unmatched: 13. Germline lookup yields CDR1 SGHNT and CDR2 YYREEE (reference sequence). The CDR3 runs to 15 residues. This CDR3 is CASSPTGDPGREQFF. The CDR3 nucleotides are TGTGCCAGCAGCCCGACAGGGGACCCTGGCCGGGAGCAGTTCTTC.

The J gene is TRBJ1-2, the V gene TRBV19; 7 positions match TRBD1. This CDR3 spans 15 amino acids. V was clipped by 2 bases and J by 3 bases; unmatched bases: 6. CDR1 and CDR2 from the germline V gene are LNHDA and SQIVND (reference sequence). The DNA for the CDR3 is TGTGCCAGTAGTATAAGGGACAGCTTCTACTATGGCTACACCTTC. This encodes CASSIRDSFYYGYTF.